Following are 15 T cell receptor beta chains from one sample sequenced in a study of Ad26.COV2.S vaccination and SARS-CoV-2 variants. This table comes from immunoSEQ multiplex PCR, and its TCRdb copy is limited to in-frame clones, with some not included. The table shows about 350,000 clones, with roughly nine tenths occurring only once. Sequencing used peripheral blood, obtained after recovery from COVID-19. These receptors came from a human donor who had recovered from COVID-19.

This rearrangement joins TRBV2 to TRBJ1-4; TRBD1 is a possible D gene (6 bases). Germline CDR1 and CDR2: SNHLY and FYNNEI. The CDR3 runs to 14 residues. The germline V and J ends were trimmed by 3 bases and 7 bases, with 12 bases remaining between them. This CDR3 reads CASSDHRVAEKLFF. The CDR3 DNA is TGTGCCAGCAGTGATCACAGGGTAGCTGAAAAACTGTTTTTT.

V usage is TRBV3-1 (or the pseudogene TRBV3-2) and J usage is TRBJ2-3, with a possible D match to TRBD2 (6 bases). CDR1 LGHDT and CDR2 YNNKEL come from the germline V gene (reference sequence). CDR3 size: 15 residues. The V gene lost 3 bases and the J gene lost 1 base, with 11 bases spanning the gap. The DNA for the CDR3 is TGTGCCAGCAGCCACGTGCGGGGCGGCACAGATACGCAGTATTTT. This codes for CASSHVRGGTDTQYF.

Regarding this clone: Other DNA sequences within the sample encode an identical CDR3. This CDR3 reads CASSPGTVNTEAFF. CDR3 sequence (DNA): TGTGCCAGCAGCCCAGGGACGGTGAACACTGAAGCTTTCTTT. This rearrangement joins TRBV9 to TRBJ1-1; D is perhaps TRBD1 (5 bases). Trimming took 4 bases from V and 0 from J, leaving 10 bases between them. Germline V gene sequence: CDR1 SGDLS, CDR2 YYNGEE. CDR3 length: 14 residues.

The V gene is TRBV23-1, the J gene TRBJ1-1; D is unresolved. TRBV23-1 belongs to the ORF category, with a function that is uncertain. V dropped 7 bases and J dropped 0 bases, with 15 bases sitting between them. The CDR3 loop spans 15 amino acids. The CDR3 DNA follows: TGCGCCAGCAAGGTCAACGTGGATATGAACACTGAAGCTTTCTTT. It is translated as CASKVNVDMNTEAFF.

The CDR3 is CASSFRGTLLNTEAFF. The CDR3 DNA is TGTGCCAGCAGCTTTAGGGGGACACTCCTAAACACTGAAGCTTTCTTT. The rearrangement uses TRBV13 and TRBJ1-1; a possible D gene is TRBD1 (6 bases). V lost 3 bases and J 2 bases, leaving 16 bases between the germline ends. From germline, CDR1 is PRHDT and CDR2 FYEKMQ (reference sequence). CDR3 length equals 16 residues.

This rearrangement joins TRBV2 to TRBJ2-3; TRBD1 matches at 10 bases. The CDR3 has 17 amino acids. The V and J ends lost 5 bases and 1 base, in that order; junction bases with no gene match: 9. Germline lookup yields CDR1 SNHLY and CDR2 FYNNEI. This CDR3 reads CASSRTGGVQGTDTQYF. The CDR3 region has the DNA TGTGCCAGCAGTAGGACAGGGGGTGTCCAGGGCACAGATACGCAGTATTTT.

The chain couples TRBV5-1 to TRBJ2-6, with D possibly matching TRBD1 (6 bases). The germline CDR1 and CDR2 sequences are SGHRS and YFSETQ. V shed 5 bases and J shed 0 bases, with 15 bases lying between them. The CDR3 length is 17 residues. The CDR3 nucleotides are TGCGCCAGCAGGCCTCCGGGACACCCCTCTGGGGCCAACGTCCTGACTTTC. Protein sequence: CASRPPGHPSGANVLTF. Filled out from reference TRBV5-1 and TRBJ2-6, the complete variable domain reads KAGVTQTPRYLIKTRGQQVTLSCSPISGHRSVSWYQQTPGQGLQFLFEYFSETQRNKGNFPGRFSGRQFSNSRSEMNVSTLELGDSALYLCASRPPGHPSGANVLTFGAGSRLTVL.

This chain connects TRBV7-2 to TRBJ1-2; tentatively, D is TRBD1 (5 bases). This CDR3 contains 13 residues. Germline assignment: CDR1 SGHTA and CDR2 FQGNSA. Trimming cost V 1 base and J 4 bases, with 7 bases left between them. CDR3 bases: TGTGCCAGCAGCTTAGGCGGGGGCTATGGCTACACCTTC. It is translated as CASSLGGGYGYTF.

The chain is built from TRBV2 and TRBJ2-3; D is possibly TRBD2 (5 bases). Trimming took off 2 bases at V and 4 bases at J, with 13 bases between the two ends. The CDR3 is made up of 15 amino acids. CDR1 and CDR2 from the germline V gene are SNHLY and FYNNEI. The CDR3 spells CASSERLAGSDTQYF. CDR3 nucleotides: TGTGCCAGCAGTGAAAGGTTGGCGGGCTCAGATACGCAGTATTTT.

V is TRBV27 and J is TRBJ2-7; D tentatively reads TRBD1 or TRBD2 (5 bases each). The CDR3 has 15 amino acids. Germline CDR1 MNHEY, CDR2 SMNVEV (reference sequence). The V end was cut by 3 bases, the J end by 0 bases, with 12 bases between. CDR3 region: CASSFEGPSSYEQYF. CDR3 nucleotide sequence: TGTGCCAGCAGTTTCGAGGGACCCAGCTCCTACGAGCAGTACTTC.

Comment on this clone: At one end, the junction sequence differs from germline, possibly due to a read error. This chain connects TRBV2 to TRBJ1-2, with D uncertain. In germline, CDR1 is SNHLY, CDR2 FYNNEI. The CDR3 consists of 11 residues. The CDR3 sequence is CASSLKSRLFF. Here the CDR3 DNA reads TGTGCCAGCAGTCTCAAATCGCGGCTTTTCTTC.

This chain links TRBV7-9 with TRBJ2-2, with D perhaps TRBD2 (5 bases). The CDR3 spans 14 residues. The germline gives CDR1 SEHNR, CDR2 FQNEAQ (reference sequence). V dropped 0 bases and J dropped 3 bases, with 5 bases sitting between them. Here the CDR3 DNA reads TGTGCCAGCAGCTTAGCGCGGGACACCGGGGAGCTGTTTTTT. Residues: CASSLARDTGELFF. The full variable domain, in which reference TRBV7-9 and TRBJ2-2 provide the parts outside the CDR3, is DTGVSQNPRHKITKRGQNVTFRCDPISEHNRLYWYRQTLGQGPEFLTYFQNEAQLEKSRLLSDRFSAERPKGSFSTLEIQRTEQGDSAMYLCASSLARDTGELFFGEGSRLTVL.

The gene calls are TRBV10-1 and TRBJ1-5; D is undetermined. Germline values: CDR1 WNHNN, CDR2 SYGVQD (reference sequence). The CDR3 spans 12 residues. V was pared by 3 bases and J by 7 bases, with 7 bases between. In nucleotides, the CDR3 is TGCGCCAGCAGTGAAGGTTTGCAGCCCCAGCATTTT. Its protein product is CASSEGLQPQHF.

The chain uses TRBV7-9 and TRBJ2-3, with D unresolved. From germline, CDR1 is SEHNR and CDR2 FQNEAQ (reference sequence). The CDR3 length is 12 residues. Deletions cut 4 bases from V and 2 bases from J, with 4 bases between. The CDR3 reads CASSSHTDTQYF. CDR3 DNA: TGTGCCAGCAGCTCCCACACAGATACGCAGTATTTT.

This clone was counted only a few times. CDR3 DNA: TGCGCCAGCAGCTTGCGAGTCCCCTACGAGCAGTACTTC. Translating it yields CASSLRVPYEQYF. The rearrangement joins TRBV5-1 to TRBJ2-7; D is uncertain. Germline CDR1 SGHRS, CDR2 YFSETQ. V was clipped by 1 base and J by 2 bases, with 7 bases between them. CDR3 length: 13 amino acids.